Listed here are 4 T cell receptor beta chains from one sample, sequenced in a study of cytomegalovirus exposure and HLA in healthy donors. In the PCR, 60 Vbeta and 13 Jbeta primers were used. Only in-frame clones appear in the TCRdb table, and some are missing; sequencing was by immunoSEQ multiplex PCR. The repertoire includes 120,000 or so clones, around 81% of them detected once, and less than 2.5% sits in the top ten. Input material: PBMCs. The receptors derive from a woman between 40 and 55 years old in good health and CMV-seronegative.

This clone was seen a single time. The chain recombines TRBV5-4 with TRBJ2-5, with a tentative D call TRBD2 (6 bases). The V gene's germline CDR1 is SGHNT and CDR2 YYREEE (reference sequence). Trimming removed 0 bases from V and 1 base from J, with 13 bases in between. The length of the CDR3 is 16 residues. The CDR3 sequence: CASSLAAGSLQETQYF. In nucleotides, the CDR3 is TGTGCCAGCAGCTTGGCGGCGGGGAGCCTCCAAGAGACCCAGTACTTC. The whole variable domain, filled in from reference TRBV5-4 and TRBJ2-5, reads ETGVTQSPTHLIKTRGQQVTLRCSSQSGHNTVSWYQQALGQGPQFIFQYYREEENGRGNFPPRFSGLQFPNYSSELNVNALELDDSALYLCASSLAAGSLQETQYFGPGTRLLVL.

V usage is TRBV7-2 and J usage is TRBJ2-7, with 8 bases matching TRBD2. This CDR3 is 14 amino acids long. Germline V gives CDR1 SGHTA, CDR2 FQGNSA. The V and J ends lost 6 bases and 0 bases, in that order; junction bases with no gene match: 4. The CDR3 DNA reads TGTGCCAGCAGGAATAGCGGGATCTCCTACGAGCAGTACTTC. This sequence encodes CASRNSGISYEQYF.

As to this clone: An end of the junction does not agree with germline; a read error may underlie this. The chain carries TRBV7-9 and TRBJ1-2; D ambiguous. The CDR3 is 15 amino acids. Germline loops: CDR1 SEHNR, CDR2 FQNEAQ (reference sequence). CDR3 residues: CSSSLSQAPLYGYTF. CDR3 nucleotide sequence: TGTTCCAGCAGCTTATCCCAAGCCCCCCTCTATGGCTACACCTTC.

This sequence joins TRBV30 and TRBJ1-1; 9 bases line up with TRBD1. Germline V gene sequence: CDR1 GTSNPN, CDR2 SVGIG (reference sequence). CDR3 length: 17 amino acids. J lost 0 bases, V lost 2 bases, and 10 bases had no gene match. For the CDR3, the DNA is TGTGCCTGGAGTCCGGGACAGGGACTTTCGGTGAACACTGAAGCTTTCTTT. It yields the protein CAWSPGQGLSVNTEAFF.